These T cell receptor beta chains were read from a single sample in a study of OX40 agonist ivuxolimab in advanced cancers. Here immunoSEQ multiplex PCR was the method, and the copy in TCRdb shows in-frame clones only, minus some. The top ten hold approximately 40% of the sample, which has over 10,000 clones, 55% to 75% seen once. Sequences were derived from CD4+ or CD8+ T cells sorted from blood, sampled in a trial of the OX40 agonist ivuxolimab. Receptors originate from an adult with an advanced solid tumor such as melanoma, head and neck, liver or kidney cancer. Both conserved end residues are part of each CDR3. A D gene is named only where the DNA matches it firmly. Expanded clones are given a class, and other clones once, few, many or no size at all.

TGTGCCTGGAGTGTCGACAGGGCGACTGAAGCTTTCTTT	CAWSVDRATEAFF	TRBD1	13	TRBV30	TRBJ1-1	.
TGTGCCAGCAGCTTAGTGGTCGAGGGGGATGGCTACACCTTC	CASSLVVEGDGYTF	.	14	TRBV7-6	TRBJ1-2	.
TGTGCCAGCAGCCAAGATGGGAGCCGGAGCTCCTACGAGCAGTACTTC	CASSQDGSRSSYEQYF	.	16	TRBV4-2	TRBJ2-7	.
TGTGCCAGCAGCCAAGAACGGTGGGGTCAGGGGCTGGGTAATGGCTACACCTTC	CASSQERWGQGLGNGYTF	.	18	TRBV4-2	TRBJ1-2	once
TGTGCCAGCAGTTCTGCAGATTACAGGGGGCGCACCGGGGAGCTGTTTTTT	CASSSADYRGRTGELFF	TRBD1	17	TRBV27	TRBJ2-2	.
TGTGCCAGCAGCTGGGACAGGGGGCGCGAGCAGTACTTC	CASSWDRGREQYF	TRBD1	13	TRBV13	TRBJ2-7	few
TGTGCCACCAGCCCCCAGCCCGTACAGCCCCAGCATTTT	CATSPQPVQPQHF	.	13	TRBV15	TRBJ1-5	.
TGTGCCAGCAGTGGGCTAGCGGGCACCGGGGAGCTGTTTTTT	CASSGLAGTGELFF	TRBD2	14	TRBV6-4	TRBJ2-2	.
TGTGCCAGCAGTTCAAGCTCCTACGAGCAGTACTTC	CASSSSSYEQYF	.	12	TRBV27	TRBJ2-7	.
TGTGCCAGCAGTGACGGGAACACCGGGGAGCTGTTTTTT	CASSDGNTGELFF	.	13	TRBV6-4	TRBJ2-2	.
TGTGCCTGGAGTGTACTAGGGACCGGGGAGCTGTTTTTT	CAWSVLGTGELFF	.	13	TRBV30	TRBJ2-2	.
TGTGCCAGCACAGTCCCTCGAGCAGTGTACTTC	CASTVPRAVYF	.	11	TRBV6-5	TRBJ2-7	few
TGTGCCAGCAGCTTGGTGGACTCCTACGAGCAGTACTTC	CASSLVDSYEQYF	.	13	TRBV5-5	TRBJ2-7	.
TGTGCCAGCAGGAGACAGGGGGCGGGGAACACTGAAGCTTTCTTT	CASRRQGAGNTEAFF	TRBD1	15	TRBV6-4	TRBJ1-1	.
TGCAGCGTTGAAGGGACAGGGGGCGGGGGCACTGAAGCTTTCTTT	CSVEGTGGGGTEAFF	TRBD1	15	TRBV29-1	TRBJ1-1	once
TGCGCCAGCAGCCAGTACAGGTACCAAGAGACCCAGTACTTC	CASSQYRYQETQYF	.	14	TRBV4-1	TRBJ2-5	.
TGTGCCAGCAGTGGGACTAGCGGGGACACCGGGGAGCTGTTTTTT	CASSGTSGDTGELFF	TRBD2	15	TRBV6-5	TRBJ2-2	.
TGTGCCAGCAGTTACGAGGATGAGCAGTTCTTC	CASSYEDEQFF	.	11	TRBV6-6	TRBJ2-1	.
TGTGCCAGCTCACCTCCTTCCGGGGCCCTGAGCAATGAGCAGTTCTTC	CASSPPSGALSNEQFF	.	16	TRBV18	TRBJ2-1	.
TGTGCCAGCAGCCTGACGGGGCTTCCGAACACTGAAGCTTTCTTT	CASSLTGLPNTEAFF	.	15	TRBV4-2	TRBJ1-1	.
TGTGCCAGCAGCTTATTCGGGACAGCCGGAAACGAGCAGTACTTC	CASSLFGTAGNEQYF	TRBD1	15	TRBV7-9	TRBJ2-7	once
TGTGCCAGCAGCGAGGGTGGGACAGATACGCAGTATTTT	CASSEGGTDTQYF	.	13	TRBV7-3	TRBJ2-3	medium-sized
TGTGCCAGCAGTTTATCAGGGCCCGGGGAGCTGTTTTTT	CASSLSGPGELFF	.	13	TRBV27	TRBJ2-2	.
TGTGCCAGCAGTTTTAACCCCCCGGGGGGGCGTCCTGAAGCTTTCTTT	CASSFNPPGGRPEAFF	.	16	TRBV27	TRBJ1-1	.
TGTGCCAGCAGCGTAAACCTAGAGGCCTACGAGCAGTACTTC	CASSVNLEAYEQYF	.	14	TRBV9	TRBJ2-7	.
TGTGCCAGCCGGAGGGGGTCAGATACGCAGTATTTT	CASRRGSDTQYF	.	12	TRBV7-9	TRBJ2-3	.
TGCGCCAGCAGCCAAGTGAGCTTTAGTGGAAACATTCAGTACTTC	CASSQVSFSGNIQYF	.	15	TRBV4-1	TRBJ2-4	.
TGTGCCAGCAGCTTTAAAGGTCGGCGGGGGTCCTACGAGCAGTACTTC	CASSFKGRRGSYEQYF	TRBD2	16	TRBV7-7	TRBJ2-7	.
TGTGCCAGCAGTGAAGTCCCTGGGGCCAACGTCCTGACTTTC	CASSEVPGANVLTF	.	14	TRBV2	TRBJ2-6	.
TGTGCCAGCAGCCTCTCTCAGGGGTATGGCAATCAGCCCCAGCATTTT	CASSLSQGYGNQPQHF	.	16	TRBV5-6	TRBJ1-5	once
TGTGCCAGCAGTCCTCAAGAGCACACCGGGGAGCTGTTTTTT	CASSPQEHTGELFF	.	14	TRBV6-5	TRBJ2-2	.
TGTGCCACCAGCAGCAACCACAATGAGCAGTTCTTC	CATSSNHNEQFF	.	12	TRBV15	TRBJ2-1	once
TGTGCCAGCGTGGGACAGGGGTCCTACAATGAGCAGTTCTTC	CASVGQGSYNEQFF	TRBD1	14	TRBV2	TRBJ2-1	.
TGCGCCAGCAGCCAAGCGACAGGTGTTGGTGGCTACACCTTC	CASSQATGVGGYTF	.	14	TRBV4-1	TRBJ1-2	.
TGTGCCAGCAGCCATATAGCGGGGGGCACTGAAGCTTTCTTT	CASSHIAGGTEAFF	.	14	TRBV4-2	TRBJ1-1	few
TGTGCCAGCAGCTTAATGTTTGTCAGACAGGGGGAATCTGGAAACACCATATATTTT	CASSLMFVRQGESGNTIYF	TRBD1	19	TRBV7-9	TRBJ1-3	.
TGCAGCGTTGAACCAGGGAGGGGAGATTATGGCTACACCTTC	CSVEPGRGDYGYTF	.	14	TRBV29-1	TRBJ1-2	.
TGTGCCAGCAGTGAATCCTATATAGGGGGGAATCAGCCCCAGCATTTT	CASSESYIGGNQPQHF	.	16	TRBV6-1	TRBJ1-5	.
TGTGCCAGCAGCTTAATGGTCAGCCACACTGAAGCTTTCTTT	CASSLMVSHTEAFF	.	14	TRBV11-2	TRBJ1-1	.
TGTGCCAGTAGTATTGTAGGTGCATCCTACGAGCAGTACTTC	CASSIVGASYEQYF	.	14	TRBV19	TRBJ2-7	.
TGTGCCAGTTCACTTGGGGGGTTGAACACCGGGGAGCTGTTTTTT	CASSLGGLNTGELFF	.	15	TRBV27	TRBJ2-2	once
TGCGCCAGCACCTTAGGGAGCCTGGGGACAGGGTCCTCCTACGAGCAGTACTTC	CASTLGSLGTGSSYEQYF	TRBD1	18	TRBV5-1	TRBJ2-7	.
TGTGCCAGCAGCTTCGAAATTTCGGAGCAGGGATCCTACGAGCAGTACTTC	CASSFEISEQGSYEQYF	.	17	TRBV7-9	TRBJ2-7	.
TGTGCCAGCAGCTTAGCACTAGCGGGAGGAGCCTACGAGCAGTACTTC	CASSLALAGGAYEQYF	TRBD2	16	TRBV13	TRBJ2-7	.
TGTGCCAGCAGTCGGGACCTAGCAACTAATGAAAAACTGTTTTTT	CASSRDLATNEKLFF	.	15	TRBV2	TRBJ1-4	.